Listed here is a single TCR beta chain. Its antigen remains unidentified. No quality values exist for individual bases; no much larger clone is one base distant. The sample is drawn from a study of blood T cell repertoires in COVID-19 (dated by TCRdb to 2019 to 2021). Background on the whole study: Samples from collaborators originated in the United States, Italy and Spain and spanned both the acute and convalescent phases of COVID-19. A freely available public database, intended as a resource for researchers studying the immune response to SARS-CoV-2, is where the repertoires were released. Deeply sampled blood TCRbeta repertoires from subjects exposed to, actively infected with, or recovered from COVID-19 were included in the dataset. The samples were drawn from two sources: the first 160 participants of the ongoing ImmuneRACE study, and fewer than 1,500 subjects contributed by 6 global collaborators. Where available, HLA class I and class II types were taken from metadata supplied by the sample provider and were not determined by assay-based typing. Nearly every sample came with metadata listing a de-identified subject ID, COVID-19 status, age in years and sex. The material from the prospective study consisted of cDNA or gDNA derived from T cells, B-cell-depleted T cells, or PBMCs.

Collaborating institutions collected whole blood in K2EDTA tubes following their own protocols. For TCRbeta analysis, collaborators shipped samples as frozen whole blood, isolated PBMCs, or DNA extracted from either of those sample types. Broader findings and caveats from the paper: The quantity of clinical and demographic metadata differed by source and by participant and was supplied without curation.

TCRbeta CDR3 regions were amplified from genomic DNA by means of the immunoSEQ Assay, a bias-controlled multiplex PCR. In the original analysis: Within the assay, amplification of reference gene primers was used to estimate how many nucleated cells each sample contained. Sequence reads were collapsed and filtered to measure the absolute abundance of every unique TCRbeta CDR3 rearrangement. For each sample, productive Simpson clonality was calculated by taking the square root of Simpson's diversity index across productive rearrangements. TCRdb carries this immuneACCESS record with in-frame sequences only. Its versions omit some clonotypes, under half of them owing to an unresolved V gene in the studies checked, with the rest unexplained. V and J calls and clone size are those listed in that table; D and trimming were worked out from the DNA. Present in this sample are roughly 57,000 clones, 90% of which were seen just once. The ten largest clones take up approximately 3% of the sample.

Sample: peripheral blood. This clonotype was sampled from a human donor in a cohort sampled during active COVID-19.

The CDR3: CASSVDLGQGLIYRSPLHF. The nucleotide sequence reads as follows: TGTGCCAGTAGTGTGGACCTCGGACAGGGTTTAATCTACCGGTCACCCCTCCACTTT. The sequence joins TRBV19 to TRBJ1-6; TRBD1 lines up with 8 middle nucleotides. Here V drops 5 bases and J drops 10 bases, and the junction holds 22 bases not matched to any gene. Its CDR3 holds 19 amino acids, cysteine through phenylalanine. Only the CDR3 region is kept as DNA, spanning 57 bases read in frame from base 1. CDR1 is given as LNHDA and CDR2 as SQIVND, both from the germline V gene (reference sequence).